The text below deals with one T cell receptor (beta chain). Sequencing used immunoSEQ multiplex PCR; TCRdb keeps in-frame clones, though not all of them. The sample comprises under 90,000 clones, roughly 78% of which are singletons, and around 8.4% rests with the top ten. These data come from a study of a mutant IDH1 vaccine in newly diagnosed glioma. Specified time point: baseline, week 1 (first vaccination visit). Treatment described: pre-vaccination baseline after standard-of-care therapy. The V end was cut by 0 bases, the J end by 3 bases, with 9 bases between. This CDR3 contains 14 residues. Looked up from germline, CDR1 is SGHRS and CDR2 is YFSETQ.

This TCR was recovered from a man in his fifties or sixties with glioma. V gene TRBV5-1 combines with J gene TRBJ2-5; possibly TRBD1 for D (5 bases). The sequencing used PBMCs, collected from a glioma patient treated with radiotherapy, temozolomide or both. The CDR3 region has the DNA TGCGCCAGCAGCTTGGGGGCAGGGAAAGAGACCCAGTACTTC. Its protein is CASSLGAGKETQYF.